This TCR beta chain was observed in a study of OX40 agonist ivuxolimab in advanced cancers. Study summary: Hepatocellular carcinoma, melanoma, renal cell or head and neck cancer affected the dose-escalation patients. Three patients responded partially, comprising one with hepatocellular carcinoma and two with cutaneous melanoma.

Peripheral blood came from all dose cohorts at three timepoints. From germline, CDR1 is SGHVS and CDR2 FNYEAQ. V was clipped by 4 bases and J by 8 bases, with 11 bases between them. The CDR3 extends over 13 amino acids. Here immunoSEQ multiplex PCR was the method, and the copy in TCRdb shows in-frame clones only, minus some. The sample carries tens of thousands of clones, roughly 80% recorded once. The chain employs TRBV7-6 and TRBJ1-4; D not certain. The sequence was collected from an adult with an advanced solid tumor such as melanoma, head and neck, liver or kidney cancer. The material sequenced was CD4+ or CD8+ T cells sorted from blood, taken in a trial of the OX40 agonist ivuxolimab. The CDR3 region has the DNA TGTGCCAGCAGCTCCCCGGGCGGGGAAAAACTGTTTTTT. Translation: CASSSPGGEKLFF.